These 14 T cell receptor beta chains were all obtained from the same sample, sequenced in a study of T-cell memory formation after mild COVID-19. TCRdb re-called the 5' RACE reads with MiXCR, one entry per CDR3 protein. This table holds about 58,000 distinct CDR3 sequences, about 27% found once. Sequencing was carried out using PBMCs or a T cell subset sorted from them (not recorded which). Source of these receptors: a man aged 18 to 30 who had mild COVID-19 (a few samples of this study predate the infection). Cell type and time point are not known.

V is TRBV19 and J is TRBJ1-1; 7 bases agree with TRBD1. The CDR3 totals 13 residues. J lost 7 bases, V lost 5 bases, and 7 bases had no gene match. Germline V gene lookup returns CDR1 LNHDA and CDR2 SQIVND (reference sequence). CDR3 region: CASSAGGGGEAFF. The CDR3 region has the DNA TGTGCCAGTAGTGCAGGGGGAGGCGGTGAAGCTTTCTTT.

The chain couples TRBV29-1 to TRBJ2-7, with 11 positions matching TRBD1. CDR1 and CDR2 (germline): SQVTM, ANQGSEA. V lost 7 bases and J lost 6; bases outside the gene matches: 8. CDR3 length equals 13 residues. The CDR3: CSGTGGRVGEQYF. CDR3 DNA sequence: TGCAGCGGGACAGGGGGCAGAGTCGGCGAGCAGTACTTC.

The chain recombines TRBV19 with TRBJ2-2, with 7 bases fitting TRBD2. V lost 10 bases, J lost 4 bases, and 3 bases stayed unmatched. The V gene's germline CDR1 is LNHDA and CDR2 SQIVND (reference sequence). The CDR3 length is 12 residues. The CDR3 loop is CATSSGTGELFF. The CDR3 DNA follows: TGTGCCACTTCTAGCGGCACCGGGGAGCTGTTTTTT.

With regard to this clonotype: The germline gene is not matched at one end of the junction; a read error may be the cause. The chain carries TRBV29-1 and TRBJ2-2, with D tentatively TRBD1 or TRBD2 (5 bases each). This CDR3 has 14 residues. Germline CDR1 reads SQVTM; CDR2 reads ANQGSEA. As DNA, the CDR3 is TGCAGCGTTGAGGGGACCCCCAACACCGCGGAGCTGTTTTTT. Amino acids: CSVEGTPNTAELFF.

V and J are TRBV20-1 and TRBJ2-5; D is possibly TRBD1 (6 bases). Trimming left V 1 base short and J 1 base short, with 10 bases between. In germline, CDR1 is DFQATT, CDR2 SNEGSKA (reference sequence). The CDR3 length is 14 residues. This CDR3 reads CSARGWTVQETQYF. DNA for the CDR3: TGCAGTGCTAGAGGGTGGACAGTCCAAGAGACCCAGTACTTC.

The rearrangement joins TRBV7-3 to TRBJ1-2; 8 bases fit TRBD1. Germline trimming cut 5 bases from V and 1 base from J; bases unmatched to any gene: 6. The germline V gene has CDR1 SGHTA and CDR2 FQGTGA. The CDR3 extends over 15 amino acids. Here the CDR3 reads CASSPTGESNYGYTF. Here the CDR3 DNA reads TGTGCCAGCAGCCCGACAGGGGAAAGTAACTATGGCTACACCTTC.

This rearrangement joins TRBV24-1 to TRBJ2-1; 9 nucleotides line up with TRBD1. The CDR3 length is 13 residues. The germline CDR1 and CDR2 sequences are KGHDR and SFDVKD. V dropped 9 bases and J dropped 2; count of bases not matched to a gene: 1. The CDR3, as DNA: TGTGCCACCGGGACAGGGCCCTACAATGAGCAGTTCTTC. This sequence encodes CATGTGPYNEQFF.

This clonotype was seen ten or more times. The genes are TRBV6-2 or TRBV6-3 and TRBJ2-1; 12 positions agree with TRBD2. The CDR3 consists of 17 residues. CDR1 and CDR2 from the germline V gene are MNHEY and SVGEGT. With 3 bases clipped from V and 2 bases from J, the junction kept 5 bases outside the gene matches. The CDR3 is CASSYRASGGAYNEQFF. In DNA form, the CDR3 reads TGTGCCAGCAGTTATCGGGCTAGCGGGGGGGCCTACAATGAGCAGTTCTTC.

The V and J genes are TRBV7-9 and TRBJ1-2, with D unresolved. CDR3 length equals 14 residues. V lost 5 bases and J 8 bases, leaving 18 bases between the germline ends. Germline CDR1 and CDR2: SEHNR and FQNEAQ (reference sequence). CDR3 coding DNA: TGTGCCAGCAGCCGCCTGCCCTACCAAGGAGGCTACACCTTC. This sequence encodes CASSRLPYQGGYTF.

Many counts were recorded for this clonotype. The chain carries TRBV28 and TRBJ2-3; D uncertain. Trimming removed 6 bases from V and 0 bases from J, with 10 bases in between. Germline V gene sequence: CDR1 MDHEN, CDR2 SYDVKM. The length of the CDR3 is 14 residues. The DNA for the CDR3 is TGTGCCAGCAGCCCGGAGAGTAGCACAGATACGCAGTATTTT. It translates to CASSPESSTDTQYF.

CDR3 nucleotide sequence: TGTGCCAGCAGCTGGGAGGACCCCTATGGCTACACCTTC. This translates into CASSWEDPYGYTF. The chain combines TRBV6-6 with TRBJ1-2; no reliable D call. Looked up from germline, CDR1 is MNHNY and CDR2 is SVGAGI (reference sequence). This CDR3 is 13 amino acids long. The germline V and J ends were trimmed by 6 bases and 4 bases, with 12 bases remaining between them.

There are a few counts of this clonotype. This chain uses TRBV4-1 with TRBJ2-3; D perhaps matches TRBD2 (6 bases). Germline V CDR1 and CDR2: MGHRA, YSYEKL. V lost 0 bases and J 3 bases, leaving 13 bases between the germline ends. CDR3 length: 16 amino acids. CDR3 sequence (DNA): TGCGCCAGCAGCCAAGAAGGAACGGCGGGAACAGATACGCAGTATTTT. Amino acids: CASSQEGTAGTDTQYF.

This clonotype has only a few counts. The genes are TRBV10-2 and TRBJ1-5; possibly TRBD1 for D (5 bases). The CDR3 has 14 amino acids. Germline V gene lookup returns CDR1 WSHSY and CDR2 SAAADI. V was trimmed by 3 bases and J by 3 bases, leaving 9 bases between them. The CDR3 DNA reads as TGCGCCAGCAGTGACAGGGTGCCCAATCAGCCCCAGCATTTT. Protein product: CASSDRVPNQPQHF.

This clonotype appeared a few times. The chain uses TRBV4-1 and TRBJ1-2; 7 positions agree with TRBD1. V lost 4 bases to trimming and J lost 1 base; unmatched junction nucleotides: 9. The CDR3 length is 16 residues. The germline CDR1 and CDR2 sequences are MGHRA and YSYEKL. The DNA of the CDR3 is TGCGCCAGCAGCCCAAGTTCAGGACAGGATAACTATGGCTACACCTTC. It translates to CASSPSSGQDNYGYTF.